The text below deals with one T cell receptor (beta chain). The antigen remains unidentified. The CDR3 runs to 13 residues. CDR1 is DFQATT and CDR2 is SNEGSKA in the germline V gene (reference sequence). The ends were cut back, 8 bases at V and 3 bases at J, with 13 bases in the middle. Using a J-beta primer mix together with a sample-barcoded 5' primer, a second PCR was run for roughly 7 to 11 cycles. Using its own MiXCR run on the 5' RACE reads, TCRdb lists one record per CDR3 protein. The table includes fewer than 950,000 distinct CDR3 sequences, 53% detected once. These data come from a study of blood T cells in healthy people across ages. Isolated per sample were at least 6 million PBMCs. Study-level results: While age rose, TCR beta diversity per million T cells dropped in a roughly linear way.

The sequence derives from a man aged 80 or over in good health. This chain uses TRBV20-1 with TRBJ2-2, with D tentatively TRBD2 (5 bases). Sequenced input: blood. The CDR3 region is CSPADSYTGELFF. The CDR3, as DNA: TGCAGTCCAGCGGACTCCTACACCGGGGAGCTGTTTTTT.